The 7 T cell receptor beta chains reported below all come from one sample, sequenced in a study of T-cell memory formation after mild COVID-19. TCRdb re-called the 5' RACE reads through MiXCR, storing one row per CDR3 protein. This repertoire shows 450,000 to 650,000 distinct CDR3 sequences, about 20% found once; its top ten account for around 12%. What was sequenced was PBMCs or a T cell subset sorted from them (not recorded which). These receptors were collected from an adult woman who had mild COVID-19 (a few samples of this study predate the infection). Cell type and time point are not known.

This clonotype was recorded many times. Germline is not matched at one junction end, which may reflect a read error. This chain connects TRBV5-8 to TRBJ2-4; 10 nucleotides line up with TRBD1. Germline CDR1 and CDR2: SGHTS and YDEGEE. The CDR3 spans 13 residues. The CDR3 protein is CASSADRGRVLVF. CDR3 nucleotide sequence: TGTGCCAGCAGCGCTGACAGGGGGCGCGTTCTGGTCTTC. Together with reference TRBV5-8 and TRBJ2-4, the CDR3 gives the full variable domain: EAGVTQSPTHLIKTRGQQATLRCSPISGHTSVYWYQQALGLGLQFLLWYDEGEERNRGNFPPRFSGRQFPNYSSELNVNALELEDSALYLCASSADRGRVLVFGAGTRLSVL.

The J gene is TRBJ1-6, the V gene TRBV5-1; D might be TRBD1 (5 bases). Trimming removed 0 bases at V and 10 bases at J, with 14 bases between. CDR1 SGHRS and CDR2 YFSETQ come from the germline V gene. The CDR3 runs 15 residues. CDR3 loop: CASSLGGAGRSPLHF. The CDR3 DNA sequence: TGCGCCAGCAGCTTGGGTGGGGCAGGCCGGTCACCCCTCCACTTT.

This clonotype came up a few times. The chain combines TRBV5-1 with TRBJ2-1; the match to TRBD1 covers 9 bases. CDR1 is SGHRS and CDR2 is YFSETQ in the germline V gene. This CDR3 region has 16 residues. V trimming: 1 base; J trimming: 7 bases; junction bases outside the gene matches: 9. The CDR3 DNA sequence: TGCGCCAGCAGCTTGTTGGGACAGGGAGTGATGAATGAGCAGTTCTTC. Residues: CASSLLGQGVMNEQFF. The complete variable domain, with remaining parts taken from reference TRBV5-1 and TRBJ2-1, reads KAGVTQTPRYLIKTRGQQVTLSCSPISGHRSVSWYQQTPGQGLQFLFEYFSETQRNKGNFPGRFSGRQFSNSRSEMNVSTLELGDSALYLCASSLLGQGVMNEQFFGPGTRLTVL.

The sample holds a few counts of this clonotype. The CDR3 bases are TGCGCCAGCGGTACTAGCGGGACCAGCACAGATACGCAGTATTTT. Translated: CASGTSGTSTDTQYF. This chain uses TRBV5-1 with TRBJ2-3; 10 nucleotides agree with TRBD2. The J segment lost 0 bases and the V segment lost 7 bases, leaving 5 bases of the junction unmatched. This CDR3 is 15 amino acids long. The germline gives CDR1 SGHRS, CDR2 YFSETQ.

The rearrangement uses TRBV6-5 and TRBJ2-3; D not certain. The CDR3 spans 17 residues. The V end was cut by 0 bases, the J end by 4 bases, with 17 bases between. CDR1 and CDR2 (germline): MNHEY, SVGAGI. CDR3 coding DNA: TGTGCCAGCAGTTACTCAGTTTGGGGTAGTAAGTCAGATACGCAGTATTTT. Translating gives CASSYSVWGSKSDTQYF.

A few counts support this clonotype. V gene TRBV6-2 or TRBV6-3 combines with J gene TRBJ2-1, with a possible D match to TRBD1 (6 bases). The germline V gene encodes CDR1 MNHEY and CDR2 SVGEGT. Trimming shortened V by 5 bases and J by 9 bases, and 17 bases separated the two germline ends. CDR3 length: 14 residues. The CDR3 is CASSKIAGVGEQFF. The CDR3 DNA is TGTGCCAGCAGTAAGATCGCAGGGGTAGGTGAGCAGTTCTTC.

Only a few counts were recorded for this clonotype. The V and J genes are TRBV29-1 and TRBJ2-5; 8 nucleotides match TRBD1. The CDR3 has 15 amino acids. V shed 4 bases, J shed 5 bases, and the junction held 12 bases outside the gene matches. Germline CDR1 reads SQVTM; CDR2 reads ANQGSEA. CDR3 nucleotides: TGCAGCGTTGGACGGCCGACAGGGGCGGGCGAGACCCAGTACTTC. Protein product: CSVGRPTGAGETQYF.